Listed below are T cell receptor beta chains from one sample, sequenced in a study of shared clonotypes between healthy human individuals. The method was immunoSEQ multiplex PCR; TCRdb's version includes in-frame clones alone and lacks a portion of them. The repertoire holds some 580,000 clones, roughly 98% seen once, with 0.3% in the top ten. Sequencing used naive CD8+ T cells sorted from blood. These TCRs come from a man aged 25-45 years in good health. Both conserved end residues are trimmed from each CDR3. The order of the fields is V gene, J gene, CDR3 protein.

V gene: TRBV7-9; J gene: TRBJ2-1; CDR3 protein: ASSSRGTHNEQF
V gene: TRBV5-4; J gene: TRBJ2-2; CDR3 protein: ASSLTGLPTGELF
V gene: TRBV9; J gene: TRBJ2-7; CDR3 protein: ASSVADASYEQY
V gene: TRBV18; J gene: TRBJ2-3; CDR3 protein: ASSPPVPADTQY
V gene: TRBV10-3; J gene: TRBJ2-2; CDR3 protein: AISESGSRLRELF
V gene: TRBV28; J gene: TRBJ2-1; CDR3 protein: ASRGTSVFNEQF
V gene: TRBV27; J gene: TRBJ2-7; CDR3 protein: ASTFSPHEQY
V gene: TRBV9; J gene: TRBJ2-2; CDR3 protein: ASSAGGRGTGELF
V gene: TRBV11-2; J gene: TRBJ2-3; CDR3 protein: ASSLGGGGTDTQY
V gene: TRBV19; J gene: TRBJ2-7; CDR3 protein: ASSLAESYEQY
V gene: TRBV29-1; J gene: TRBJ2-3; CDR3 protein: SVDRAENTDTQY
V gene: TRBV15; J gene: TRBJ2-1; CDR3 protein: ATAPPTGGNEQF